This T cell receptor (beta chain) stems from a study of blood T cells in healthy people across ages. The CDR3 loop spans 14 amino acids. With regard to this clonotype: No antigen is known for it.

PBMCs, at least 6 million per sample, were isolated. Alongside a J-beta primer mix, a sample-barcoded 5' primer served in a second PCR lasting roughly 6 to 11 cycles. Each cDNA molecule carried a tag from a template-switch adaptor that contained 12 random nucleotides. MiXCR, run by TCRdb on the 5' RACE reads, gives a single entry per CDR3 protein. The repertoire has about 1 million distinct CDR3 sequences, around 45% of them found once; the top ten carry around 18%. Study-level points and caveats: When one million T cells were used, diversity estimates were thought to be underestimates. Higher diversity and more naive CD4+ cells were features of long-lived donors, compared to aged donors.

This clonotype originated in a woman between 55 and 75 years old in good health. The chain recombines TRBV12-3 or TRBV12-4 with TRBJ2-1; the D is unclear. With the DNA end fitting TRBJ2-7 better, the J assignment may be wrong. Sequenced material: blood. DNA for the CDR3: TGTGCCAGCAGTTTATTTTTGGGCTACAATGAGCAGTACTTC. It yields the protein CASSLFLGYNEQYF.